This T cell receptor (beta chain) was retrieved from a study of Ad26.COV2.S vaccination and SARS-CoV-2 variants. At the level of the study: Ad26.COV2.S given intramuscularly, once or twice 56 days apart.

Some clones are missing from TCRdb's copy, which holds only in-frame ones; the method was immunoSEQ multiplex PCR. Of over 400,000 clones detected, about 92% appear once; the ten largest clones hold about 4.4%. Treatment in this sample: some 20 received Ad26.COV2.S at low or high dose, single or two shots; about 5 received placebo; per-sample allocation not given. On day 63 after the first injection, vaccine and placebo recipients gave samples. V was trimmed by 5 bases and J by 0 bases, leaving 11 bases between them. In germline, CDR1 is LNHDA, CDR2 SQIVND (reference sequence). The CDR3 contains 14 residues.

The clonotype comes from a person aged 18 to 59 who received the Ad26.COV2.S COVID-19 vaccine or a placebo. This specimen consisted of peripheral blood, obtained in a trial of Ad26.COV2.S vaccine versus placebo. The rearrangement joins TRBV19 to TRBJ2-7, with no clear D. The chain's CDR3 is CASSFELTSYEQYF. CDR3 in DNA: TGTGCCAGTAGTTTTGAGTTAACCTCCTACGAGCAGTACTTC.